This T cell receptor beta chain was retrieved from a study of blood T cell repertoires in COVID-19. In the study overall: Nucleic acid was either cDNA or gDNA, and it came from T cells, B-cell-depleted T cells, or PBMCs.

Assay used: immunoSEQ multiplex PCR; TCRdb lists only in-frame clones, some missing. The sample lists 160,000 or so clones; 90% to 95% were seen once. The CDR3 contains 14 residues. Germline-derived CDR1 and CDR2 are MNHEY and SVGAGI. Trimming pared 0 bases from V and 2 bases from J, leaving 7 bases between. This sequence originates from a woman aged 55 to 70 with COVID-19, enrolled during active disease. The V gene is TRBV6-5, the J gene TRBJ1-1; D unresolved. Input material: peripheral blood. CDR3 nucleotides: TGTGCCAGCAGTTACTCGCGAGAAAACACTGAAGCTTTCTTT. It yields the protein CASSYSRENTEAFF.